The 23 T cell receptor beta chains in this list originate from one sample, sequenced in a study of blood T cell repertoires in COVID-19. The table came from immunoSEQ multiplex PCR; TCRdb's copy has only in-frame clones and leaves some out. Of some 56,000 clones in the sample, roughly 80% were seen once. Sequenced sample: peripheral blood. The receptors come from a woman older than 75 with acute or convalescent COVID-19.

CDR3 amino acids: CASSELAGGKETQYF. The CDR3 bases are TGTGCCAGCAGTGAGCTAGCGGGGGGGAAAGAGACCCAGTACTTC. The genes are TRBV2 and TRBJ2-5; 12 bases line up with TRBD2. The V and J ends lost 3 bases and 3 bases, in that order; junction bases with no gene match: 2. The CDR3 sequence is 15 residues long. CDR1 SNHLY and CDR2 FYNNEI come from the germline V gene.

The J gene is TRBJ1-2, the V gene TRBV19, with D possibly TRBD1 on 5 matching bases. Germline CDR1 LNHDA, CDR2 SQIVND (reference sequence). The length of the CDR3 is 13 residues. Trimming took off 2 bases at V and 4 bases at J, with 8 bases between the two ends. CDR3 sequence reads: CASSIQGGYGYTF. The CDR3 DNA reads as TGTGCCAGTAGTATACAGGGCGGCTATGGCTACACCTTC.

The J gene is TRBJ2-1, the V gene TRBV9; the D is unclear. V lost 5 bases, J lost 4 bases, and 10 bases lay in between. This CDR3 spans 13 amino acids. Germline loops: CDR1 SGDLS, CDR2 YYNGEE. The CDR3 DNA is TGTGCCAGCAGTCCCCCTAGATACAATGAGCAGTTCTTC. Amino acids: CASSPPRYNEQFF. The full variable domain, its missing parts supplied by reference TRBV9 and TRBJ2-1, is DSGVTQTPKHLITATGQRVTLRCSPRSGDLSVYWYQQSLDQGLQFLIQYYNGEERAKGNILERFSAQQFPDLHSELNLSSLELGDSALYFCASSPPRYNEQFFGPGTRLTVL.

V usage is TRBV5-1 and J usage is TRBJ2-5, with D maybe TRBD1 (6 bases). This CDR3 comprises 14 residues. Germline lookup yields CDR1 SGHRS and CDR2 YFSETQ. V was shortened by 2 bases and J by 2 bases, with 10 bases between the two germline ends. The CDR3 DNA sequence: TGCGCCAGCAGCTTACAGGGAAGTCAAGAGACCCAGTACTTC. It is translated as CASSLQGSQETQYF. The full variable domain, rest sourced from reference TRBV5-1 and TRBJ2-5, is KAGVTQTPRYLIKTRGQQVTLSCSPISGHRSVSWYQQTPGQGLQFLFEYFSETQRNKGNFPGRFSGRQFSNSRSEMNVSTLELGDSALYLCASSLQGSQETQYFGPGTRLLVL.

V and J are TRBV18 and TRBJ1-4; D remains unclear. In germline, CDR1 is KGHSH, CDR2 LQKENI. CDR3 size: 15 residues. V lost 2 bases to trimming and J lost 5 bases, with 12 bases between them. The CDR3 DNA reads TGTGCCAGCTCACCAGGGTGGGCAGTGAATGAAAAACTGTTTTTT. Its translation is CASSPGWAVNEKLFF.

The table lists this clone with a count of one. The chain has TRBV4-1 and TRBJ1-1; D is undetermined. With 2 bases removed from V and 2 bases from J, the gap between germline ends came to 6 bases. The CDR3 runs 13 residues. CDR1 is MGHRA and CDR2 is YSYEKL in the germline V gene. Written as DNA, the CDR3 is TGCGCCAGCAGCCAACGGGGAAACACTGAAGCTTTCTTT. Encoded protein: CASSQRGNTEAFF.

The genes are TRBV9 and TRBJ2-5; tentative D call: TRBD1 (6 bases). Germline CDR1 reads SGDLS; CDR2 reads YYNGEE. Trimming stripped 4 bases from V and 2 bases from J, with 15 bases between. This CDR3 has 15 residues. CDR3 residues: CASSTGQIGQETQYF. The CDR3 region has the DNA TGTGCCAGCAGCACAGGACAGATCGGGCAAGAGACCCAGTACTTC.

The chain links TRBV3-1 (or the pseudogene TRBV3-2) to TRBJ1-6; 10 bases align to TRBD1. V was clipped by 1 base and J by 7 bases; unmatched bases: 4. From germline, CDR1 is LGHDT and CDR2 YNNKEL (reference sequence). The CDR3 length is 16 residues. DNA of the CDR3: TGTGCCAGCAGCCAAGTTTTGGGACAGGGGAATTCACCCCTCCACTTT. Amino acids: CASSQVLGQGNSPLHF.

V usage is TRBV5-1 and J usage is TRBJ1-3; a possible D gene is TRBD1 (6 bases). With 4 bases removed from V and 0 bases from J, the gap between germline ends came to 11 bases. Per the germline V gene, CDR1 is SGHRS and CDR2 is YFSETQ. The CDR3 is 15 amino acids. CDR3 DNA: TGCGCCAGCAGCCAGGACAGCCGCTCTGGAAACACCATATATTTT. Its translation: CASSQDSRSGNTIYF.

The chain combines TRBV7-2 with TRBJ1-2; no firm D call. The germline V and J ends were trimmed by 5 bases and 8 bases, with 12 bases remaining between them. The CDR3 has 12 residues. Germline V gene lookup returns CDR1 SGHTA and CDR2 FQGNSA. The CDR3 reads CASSPDGGGYTF. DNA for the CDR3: TGTGCCAGCAGCCCCGACGGCGGGGGCTACACCTTC. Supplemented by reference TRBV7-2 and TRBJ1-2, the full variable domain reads GAGVSQSPSNKVTEKGKDVELRCDPISGHTALYWYRQSLGQGLEFLIYFQGNSAPDKSGLPSDRFSAERTGGSVSTLTIQRTQQEDSAVYLCASSPDGGGYTFGSGTRLTVV.

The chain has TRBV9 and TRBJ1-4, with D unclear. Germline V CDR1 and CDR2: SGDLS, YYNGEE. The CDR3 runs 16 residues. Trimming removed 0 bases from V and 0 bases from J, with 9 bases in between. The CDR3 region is CASSVGPGATNEKLFF. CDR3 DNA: TGTGCCAGCAGCGTAGGTCCGGGAGCAACTAATGAAAAACTGTTTTTT.

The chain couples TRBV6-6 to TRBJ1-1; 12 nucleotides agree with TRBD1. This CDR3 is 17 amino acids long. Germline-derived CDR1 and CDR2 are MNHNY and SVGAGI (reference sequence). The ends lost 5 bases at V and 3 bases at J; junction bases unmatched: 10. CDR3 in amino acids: CASSPSGTGGAHTEAFF. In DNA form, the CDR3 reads TGTGCCAGCAGTCCCTCCGGGACAGGGGGCGCCCACACTGAAGCTTTCTTT.

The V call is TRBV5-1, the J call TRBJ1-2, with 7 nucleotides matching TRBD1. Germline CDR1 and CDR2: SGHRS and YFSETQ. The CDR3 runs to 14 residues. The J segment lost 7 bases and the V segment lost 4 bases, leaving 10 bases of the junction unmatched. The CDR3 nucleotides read TGCGCCAGCAGCACCTATAGACAGGGAGCTGGCTACACCTTC. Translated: CASSTYRQGAGYTF.

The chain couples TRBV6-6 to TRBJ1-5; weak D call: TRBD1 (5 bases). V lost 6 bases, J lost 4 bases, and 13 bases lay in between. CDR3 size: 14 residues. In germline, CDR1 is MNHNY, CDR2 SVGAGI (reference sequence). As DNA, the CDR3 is TGTGCCAGCAGCCCCGGGGAGGGGAATCAGCCCCAGCATTTT. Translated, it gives CASSPGEGNQPQHF.

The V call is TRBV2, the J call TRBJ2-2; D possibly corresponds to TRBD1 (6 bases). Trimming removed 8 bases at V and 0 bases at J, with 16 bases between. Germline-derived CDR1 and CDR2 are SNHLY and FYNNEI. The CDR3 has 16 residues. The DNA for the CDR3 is TGTGCCAGCGTTATAGCAGGGGACGCGAACACCGGGGAGCTGTTTTTT. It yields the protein CASVIAGDANTGELFF.

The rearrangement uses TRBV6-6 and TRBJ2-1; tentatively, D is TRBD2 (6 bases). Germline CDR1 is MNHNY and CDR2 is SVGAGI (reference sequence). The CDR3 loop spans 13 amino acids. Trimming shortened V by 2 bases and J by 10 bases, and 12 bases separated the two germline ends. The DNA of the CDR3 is TGTGCCAGCAGTTACGGTGGAGGAGGGGAGCAGTTCTTC. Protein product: CASSYGGGGEQFF.

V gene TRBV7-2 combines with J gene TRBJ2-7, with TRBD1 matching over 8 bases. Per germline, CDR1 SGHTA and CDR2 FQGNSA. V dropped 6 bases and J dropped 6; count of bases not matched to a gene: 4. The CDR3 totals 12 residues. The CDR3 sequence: CASRPQGGEQYF. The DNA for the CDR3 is TGTGCCAGCAGACCACAGGGGGGCGAGCAGTACTTC.

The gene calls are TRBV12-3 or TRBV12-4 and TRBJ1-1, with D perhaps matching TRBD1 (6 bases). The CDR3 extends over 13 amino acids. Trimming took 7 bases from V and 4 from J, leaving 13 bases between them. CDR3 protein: CASTPFRGTEAFF. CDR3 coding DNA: TGTGCCAGCACGCCCTTCAGGGGCACTGAAGCTTTCTTT.

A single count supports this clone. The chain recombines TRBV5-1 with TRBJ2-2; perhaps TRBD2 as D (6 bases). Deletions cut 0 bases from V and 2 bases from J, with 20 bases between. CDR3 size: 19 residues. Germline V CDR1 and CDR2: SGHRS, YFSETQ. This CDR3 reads CASSLGTSLAPFNTGELFF. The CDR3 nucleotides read TGCGCCAGCAGCTTGGGAACTAGCCTCGCTCCATTTAACACCGGGGAGCTGTTTTTT.

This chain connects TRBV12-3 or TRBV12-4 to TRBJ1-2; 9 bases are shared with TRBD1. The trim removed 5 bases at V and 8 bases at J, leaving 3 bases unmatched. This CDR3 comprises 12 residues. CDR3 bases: TGTGCCAGCAGTCGGGACAGGGAGGGCTACACCTTC. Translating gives CASSRDREGYTF.

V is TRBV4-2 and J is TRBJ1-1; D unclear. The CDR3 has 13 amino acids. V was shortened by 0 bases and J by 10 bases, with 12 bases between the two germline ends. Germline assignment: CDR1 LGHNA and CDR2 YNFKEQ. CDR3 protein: CASSQEFWEVAFF. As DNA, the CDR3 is TGTGCCAGCAGCCAAGAATTCTGGGAGGTAGCTTTCTTT.

CDR3 sequence: CASSSTTEVEAFF. As DNA, the CDR3 is TGTGCCAGCAGCTCCACGACAGAAGTTGAAGCTTTCTTT. The chain is built from TRBV11-2 and TRBJ1-1; a possible D gene is TRBD1 (5 bases). Looked up from germline, CDR1 is SGHAT and CDR2 is FQNNGV. Trimming removed 4 bases at V and 7 bases at J, with 13 bases between. The CDR3 is made up of 13 amino acids.

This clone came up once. The CDR3 coding sequence is TGTGCCAGCAGTCAGACAGTATCTAATGAAAAACTGTTTTTT. Amino acids: CASSQTVSNEKLFF. The rearrangement links TRBV6-5 to TRBJ1-4; TRBD1 might be the D (5 bases). The V end was cut by 5 bases, the J end by 3 bases, with 10 bases between. The CDR3 totals 14 residues. Germline lookup yields CDR1 MNHEY and CDR2 SVGAGI.